This TCR beta chain was found in a study of identical twins. Broader study findings: Twin-shared out-of-frame alpha sequences showed excess low generation probability. Clonotypes of the beta chain that were abundant in cord blood carried fewer insertions (memory repertoires showed none).

Healthy Caucasians provided all donations. The germline V gene has CDR1 MGHRA and CDR2 YSYEKL. The CDR3 has 14 amino acids. Trimming removed 4 bases at V and 2 bases at J, with 12 bases between. Template switching introduced a universal primer site, and the cDNA bore unique molecular identifiers. TCRdb called the 5' RACE reads again in MiXCR, with one record for every CDR3 protein. Of some 710,000 distinct CDR3 sequences detected, less than 7% appear once; the ten largest clones hold about 2%. For this clonotype: Antigen unknown.

The clonotype originates from a man between 18 and 35 years old in good health. Sequenced sample: naive T cells sorted from blood. The gene calls are TRBV4-1 and TRBJ2-7; D might be TRBD1 (6 bases). The CDR3 region is CASSPKTGPYEQYV. CDR3 in DNA: TGCGCCAGCAGCCCCAAAACAGGGCCCTACGAGCAGTACGTC.